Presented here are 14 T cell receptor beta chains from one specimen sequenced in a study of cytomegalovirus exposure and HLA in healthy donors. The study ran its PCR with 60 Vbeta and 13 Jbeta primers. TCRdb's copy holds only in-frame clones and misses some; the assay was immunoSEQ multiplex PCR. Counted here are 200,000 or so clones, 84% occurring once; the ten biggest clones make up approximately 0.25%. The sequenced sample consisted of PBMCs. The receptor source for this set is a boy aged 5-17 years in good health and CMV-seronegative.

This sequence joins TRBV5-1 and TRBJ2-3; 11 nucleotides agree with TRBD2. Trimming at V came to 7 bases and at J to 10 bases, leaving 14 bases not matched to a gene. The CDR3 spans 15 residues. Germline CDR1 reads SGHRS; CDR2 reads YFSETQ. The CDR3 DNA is TGCGCCAGCCTTCTTTTTGGACTAGCGGGTGGAGCGCAGTATTTT. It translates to CASLLFGLAGGAQYF. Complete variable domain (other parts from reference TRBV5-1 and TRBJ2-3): KAGVTQTPRYLIKTRGQQVTLSCSPISGHRSVSWYQQTPGQGLQFLFEYFSETQRNKGNFPGRFSGRQFSNSRSEMNVSTLELGDSALYLCASLLFGLAGGAQYFGPGTRLTVL.

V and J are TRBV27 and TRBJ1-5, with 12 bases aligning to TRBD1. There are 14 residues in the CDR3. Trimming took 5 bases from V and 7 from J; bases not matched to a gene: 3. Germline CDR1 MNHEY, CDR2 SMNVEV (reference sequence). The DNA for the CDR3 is TGTGCCAGCAGTCCGGGACAGGGGGCCCAGCCCCAGCATTTT. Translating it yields CASSPGQGAQPQHF.

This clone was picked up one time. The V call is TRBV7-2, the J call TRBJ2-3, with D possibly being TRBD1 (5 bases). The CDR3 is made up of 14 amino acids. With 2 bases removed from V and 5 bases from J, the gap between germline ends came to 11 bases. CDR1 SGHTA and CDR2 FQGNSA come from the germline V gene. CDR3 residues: CASSLSAQGDTQYF. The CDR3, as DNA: TGTGCCAGCAGCTTATCCGCTCAGGGAGATACGCAGTATTTT.

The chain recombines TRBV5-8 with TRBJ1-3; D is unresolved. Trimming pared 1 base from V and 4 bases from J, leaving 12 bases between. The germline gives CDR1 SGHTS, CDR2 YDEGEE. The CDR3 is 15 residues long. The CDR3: CASSLRTVRGNTIYF. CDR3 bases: TGTGCCAGCAGCTTGCGCACGGTGAGGGGAAACACCATATATTTT.

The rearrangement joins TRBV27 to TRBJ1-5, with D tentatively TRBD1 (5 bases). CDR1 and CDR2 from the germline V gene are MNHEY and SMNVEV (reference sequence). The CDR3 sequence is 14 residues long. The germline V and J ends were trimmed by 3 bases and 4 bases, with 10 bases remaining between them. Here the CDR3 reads CASSFTGTNQPQHF. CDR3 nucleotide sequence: TGTGCCAGCAGTTTCACAGGAACGAATCAGCCCCAGCATTTT.

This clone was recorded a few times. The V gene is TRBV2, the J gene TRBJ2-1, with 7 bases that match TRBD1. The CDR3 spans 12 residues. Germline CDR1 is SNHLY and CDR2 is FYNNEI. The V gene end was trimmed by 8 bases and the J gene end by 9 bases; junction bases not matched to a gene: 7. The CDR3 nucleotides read TGTGCCAGCGTGACAGGGAAGGCTGAGCAGTTCTTC. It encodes CASVTGKAEQFF.

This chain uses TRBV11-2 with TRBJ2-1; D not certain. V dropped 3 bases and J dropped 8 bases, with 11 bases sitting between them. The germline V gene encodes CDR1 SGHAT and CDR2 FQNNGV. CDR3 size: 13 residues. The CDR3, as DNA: TGTGCCAGCAGCTTCGAACTCGAGTATGAGCAGTTCTTC. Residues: CASSFELEYEQFF.

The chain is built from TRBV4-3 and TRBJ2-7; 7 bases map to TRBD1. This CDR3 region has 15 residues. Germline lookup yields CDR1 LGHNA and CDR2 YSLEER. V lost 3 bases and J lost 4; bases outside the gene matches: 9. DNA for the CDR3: TGCGCCAGCAGCCAGATTACAGGGGCACCTTACGAGCAGTACTTC. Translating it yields CASSQITGAPYEQYF.

CDR3 bases: TGTGCCTGGAGTGTCGGGACTGTCGAGCAGTTCTTC. This codes for CAWSVGTVEQFF. This chain uses TRBV30 with TRBJ2-1, with TRBD2 as a possible D gene (6 bases). V lost 0 bases and J lost 10, with 10 bases in between. Germline assignment: CDR1 GTSNPN and CDR2 SVGIG (reference sequence). The CDR3 extends over 12 amino acids.

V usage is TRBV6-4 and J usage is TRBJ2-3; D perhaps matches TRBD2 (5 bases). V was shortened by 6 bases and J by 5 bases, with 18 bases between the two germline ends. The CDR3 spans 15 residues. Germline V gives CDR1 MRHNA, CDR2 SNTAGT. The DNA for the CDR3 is TGTGCCAGCAGCCCCGGGCCACTAGGGAGAGATACGCAGTATTTT. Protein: CASSPGPLGRDTQYF.

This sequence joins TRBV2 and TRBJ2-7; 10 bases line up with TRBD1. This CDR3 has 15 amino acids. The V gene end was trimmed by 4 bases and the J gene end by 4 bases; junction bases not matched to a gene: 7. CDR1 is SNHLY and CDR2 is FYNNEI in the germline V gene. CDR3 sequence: CASSGVDRGLYEQYF. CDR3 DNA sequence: TGTGCCAGCAGTGGGGTGGACAGGGGGTTATACGAGCAGTACTTC.

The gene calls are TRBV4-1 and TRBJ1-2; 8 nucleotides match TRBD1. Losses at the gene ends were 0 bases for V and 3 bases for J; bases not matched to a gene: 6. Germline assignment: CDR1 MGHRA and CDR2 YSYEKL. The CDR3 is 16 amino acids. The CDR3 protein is CASSQEQGARDYGYTF. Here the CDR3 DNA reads TGCGCCAGCAGCCAAGAGCAGGGGGCAAGAGACTATGGCTACACCTTC.

The chain's CDR3 is CASSQGTGTDTQYF. The CDR3 nucleotides are TGTGCCAGTAGCCAGGGGACGGGCACAGATACGCAGTATTTT. The chain is built from TRBV19 and TRBJ2-3, with a tentative D call TRBD1 (6 bases). CDR3 size: 14 residues. Deletions cut 6 bases from V and 1 base from J, with 11 bases between. CDR1 LNHDA and CDR2 SQIVND come from the germline V gene (reference sequence).

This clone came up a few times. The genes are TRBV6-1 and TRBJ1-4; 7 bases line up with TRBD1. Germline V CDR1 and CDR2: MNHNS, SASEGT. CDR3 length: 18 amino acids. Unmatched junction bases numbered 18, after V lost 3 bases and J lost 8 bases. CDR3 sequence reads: CASSEQGERGKQREKLFF. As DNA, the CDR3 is TGTGCCAGCAGTGAGCAGGGGGAACGGGGCAAGCAACGGGAAAAACTGTTTTTT.